This T cell receptor beta chain was sequenced in a study of shared clonotypes between healthy human individuals. Study as a whole: Researchers assigned three CD4 naive, three CD4 memory, two CD8 naive and one CD8 memory plate to each donor.

Here immunoSEQ multiplex PCR was the method, and the copy in TCRdb shows in-frame clones only, minus some. This table has approximately 1,000,000 clones, approximately 80% appearing once. As to this clone: Other nucleotide sequences in the sample specify the same CDR3.

The CDR3 is 11 amino acids. Trimming took 6 bases from V and 4 from J, leaving 4 bases between them. Germline V gene lookup returns CDR1 MGHDK and CDR2 SYGVNS. The sequence was collected from a man aged 18 to 30 in good health. Some clones in this sample may be carry-over from other donors' samples. The sequenced material came from memory CD4+ T cells from PBMCs. Subset specified: CD45RA-negative fraction. The chain combines TRBV25-1 with TRBJ2-1, with unresolved D. In DNA, the CDR3 is TGTGCCAGCAGCCCTTACAATGAGCAGTTCTTC. This sequence encodes CASSPYNEQFF.